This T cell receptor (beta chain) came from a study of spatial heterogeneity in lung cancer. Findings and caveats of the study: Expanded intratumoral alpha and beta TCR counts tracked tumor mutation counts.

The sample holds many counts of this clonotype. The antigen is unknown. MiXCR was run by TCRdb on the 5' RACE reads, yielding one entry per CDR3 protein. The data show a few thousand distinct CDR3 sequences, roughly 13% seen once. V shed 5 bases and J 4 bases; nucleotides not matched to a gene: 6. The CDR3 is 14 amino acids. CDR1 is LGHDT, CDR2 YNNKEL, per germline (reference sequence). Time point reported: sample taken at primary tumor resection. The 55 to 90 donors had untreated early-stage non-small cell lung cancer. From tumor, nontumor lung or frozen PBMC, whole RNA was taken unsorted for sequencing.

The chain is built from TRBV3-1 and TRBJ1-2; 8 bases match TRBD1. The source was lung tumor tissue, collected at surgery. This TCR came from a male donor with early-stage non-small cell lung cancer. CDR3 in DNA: TGTGCCAGCAGCGACAGGGGCCGTATCTATGGCTACACCTTC. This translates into CASSDRGRIYGYTF.